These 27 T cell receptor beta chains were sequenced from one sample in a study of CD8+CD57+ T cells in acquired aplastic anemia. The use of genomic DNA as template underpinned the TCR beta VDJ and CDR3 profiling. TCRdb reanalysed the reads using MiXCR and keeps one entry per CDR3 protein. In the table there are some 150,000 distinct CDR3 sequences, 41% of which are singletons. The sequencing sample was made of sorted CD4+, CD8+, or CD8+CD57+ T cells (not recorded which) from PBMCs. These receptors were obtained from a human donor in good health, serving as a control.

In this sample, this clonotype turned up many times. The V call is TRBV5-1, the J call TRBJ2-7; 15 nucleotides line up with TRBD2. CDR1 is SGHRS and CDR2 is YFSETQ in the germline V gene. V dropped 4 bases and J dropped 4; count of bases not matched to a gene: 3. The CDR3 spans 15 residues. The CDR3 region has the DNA TGCGCCAGCAGCCGGGGACTAGCGGGAGGATACGAGCAGTACTTC. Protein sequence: CASSRGLAGGYEQYF.

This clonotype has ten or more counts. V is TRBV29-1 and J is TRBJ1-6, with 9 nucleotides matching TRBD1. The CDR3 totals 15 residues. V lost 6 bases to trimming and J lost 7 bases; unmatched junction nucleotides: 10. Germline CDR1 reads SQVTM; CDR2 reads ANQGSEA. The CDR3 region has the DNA TGCAGCGTCCGACAGGGGGGTAACGGGAATTCACCCCTCCACTTT. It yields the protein CSVRQGGNGNSPLHF.

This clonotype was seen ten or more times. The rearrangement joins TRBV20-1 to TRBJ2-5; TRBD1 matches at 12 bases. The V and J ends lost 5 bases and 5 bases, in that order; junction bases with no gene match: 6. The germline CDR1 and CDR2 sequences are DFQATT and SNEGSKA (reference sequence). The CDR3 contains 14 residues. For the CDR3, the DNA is TGCAGTGCTTACCGGGACAGGGGGCGGGAGACCCAGTACTTC. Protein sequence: CSAYRDRGRETQYF.

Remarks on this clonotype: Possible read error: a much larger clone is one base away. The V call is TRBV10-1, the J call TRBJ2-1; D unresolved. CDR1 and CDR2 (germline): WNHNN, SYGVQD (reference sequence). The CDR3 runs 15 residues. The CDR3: CAGSQVLTPAMEQFF. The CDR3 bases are TGCGCCGGCAGCCAAGTTTTGACGCCCGCCATGGAGCAGTTCTTC.

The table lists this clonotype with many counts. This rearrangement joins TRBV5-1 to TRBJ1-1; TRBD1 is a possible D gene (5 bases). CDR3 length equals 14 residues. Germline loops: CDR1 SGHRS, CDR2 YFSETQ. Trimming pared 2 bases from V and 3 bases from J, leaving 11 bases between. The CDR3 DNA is TGCGCCAGCAGCTTTGGAGGGGCCGACACTGAAGCTTTCTTT. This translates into CASSFGGADTEAFF.

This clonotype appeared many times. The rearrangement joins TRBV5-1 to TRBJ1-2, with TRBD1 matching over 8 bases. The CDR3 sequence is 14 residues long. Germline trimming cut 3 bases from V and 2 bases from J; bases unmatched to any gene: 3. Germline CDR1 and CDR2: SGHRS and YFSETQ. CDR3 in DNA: TGCGCCAGCAGCTCGACAGGGGACAACTATGGCTACACCTTC. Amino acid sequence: CASSSTGDNYGYTF.

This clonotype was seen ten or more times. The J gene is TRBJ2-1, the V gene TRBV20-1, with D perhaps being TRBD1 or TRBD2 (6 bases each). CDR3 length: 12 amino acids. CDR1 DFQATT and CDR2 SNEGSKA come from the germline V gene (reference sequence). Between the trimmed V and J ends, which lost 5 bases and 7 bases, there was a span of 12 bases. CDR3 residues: CSAWRGENEQFF. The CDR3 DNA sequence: TGCAGTGCTTGGAGGGGGGAGAATGAGCAGTTCTTC.

For the CDR3, the DNA is TGCGCCAGCAGTGAGTCGTCAAGATACGGCGGGGAGCTGTTTTTT. Translation: CASSESSRYGGELFF. J is TRBJ2-2 and V is TRBV10-2; the D is unclear. Germline V gene data show CDR1 as WSHSY and CDR2 as SAAADI. The CDR3 contains 15 residues. V lost 0 bases and J 7 bases, leaving 12 bases between the germline ends.

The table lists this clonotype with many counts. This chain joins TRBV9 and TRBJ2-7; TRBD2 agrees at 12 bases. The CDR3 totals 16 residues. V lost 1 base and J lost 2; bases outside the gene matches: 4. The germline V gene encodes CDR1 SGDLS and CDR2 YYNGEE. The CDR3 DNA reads TGTGCCAGCAGCGTAACTAGCGGGGGGCCCCCCTACGAGCAGTACTTC. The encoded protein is CASSVTSGGPPYEQYF.

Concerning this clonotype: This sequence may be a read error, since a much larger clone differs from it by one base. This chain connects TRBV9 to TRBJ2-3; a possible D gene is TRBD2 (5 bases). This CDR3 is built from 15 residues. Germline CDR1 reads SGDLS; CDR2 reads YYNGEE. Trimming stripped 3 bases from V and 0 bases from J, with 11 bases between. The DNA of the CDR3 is TGTGCCAGCAGCGCCCGGAGGCCTAGCACAGATACGCAGTATTTT. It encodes CASSARRPSTDTQYF.

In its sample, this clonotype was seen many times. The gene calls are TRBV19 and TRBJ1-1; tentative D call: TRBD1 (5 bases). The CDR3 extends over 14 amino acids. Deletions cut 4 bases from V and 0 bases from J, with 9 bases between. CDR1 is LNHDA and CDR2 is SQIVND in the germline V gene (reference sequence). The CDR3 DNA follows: TGTGCCAGTAGTAGGGCAGGGATGAACACTGAAGCTTTCTTT. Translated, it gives CASSRAGMNTEAFF.

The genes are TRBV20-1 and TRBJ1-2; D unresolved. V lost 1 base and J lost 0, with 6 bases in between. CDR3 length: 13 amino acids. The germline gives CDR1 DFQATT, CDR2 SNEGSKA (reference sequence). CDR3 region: CSARGRTNYGYTF. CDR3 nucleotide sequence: TGCAGTGCTAGAGGCAGGACTAACTATGGCTACACCTTC.

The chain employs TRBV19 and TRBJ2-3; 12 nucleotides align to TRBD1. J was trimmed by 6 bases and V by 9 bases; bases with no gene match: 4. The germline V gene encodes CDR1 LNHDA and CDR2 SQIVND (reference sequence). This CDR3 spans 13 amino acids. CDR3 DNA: TGTGCCAGCGGGACAGGGGGCGCGGATACGCAGTATTTT. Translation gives CASGTGGADTQYF. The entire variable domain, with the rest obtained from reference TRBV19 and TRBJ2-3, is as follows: DGGITQSPKYLFRKEGQNVTLSCEQNLNHDAMYWYRQDPGQGLRLIYYSQIVNDFQKGDIAEGYSVSREKKESFPLTVTSAQKNPTAFYLCASGTGGADTQYFGPGTRLTVL.

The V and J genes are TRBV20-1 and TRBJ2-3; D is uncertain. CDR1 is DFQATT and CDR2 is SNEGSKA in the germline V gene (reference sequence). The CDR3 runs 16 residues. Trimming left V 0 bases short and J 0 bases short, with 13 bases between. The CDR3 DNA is TGCAGTGCTAGAGATCGACGGAAACTTAGCACAGATACGCAGTATTTT. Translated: CSARDRRKLSTDTQYF.

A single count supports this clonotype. The CDR3 region is CASRTGTGGAGYEQYF. CDR3 bases: TGCGCCAGCAGGACCGGGACAGGGGGGGCCGGCTACGAGCAGTACTTC. The gene calls are TRBV10-2 and TRBJ2-7; 11 bases map to TRBD1. The CDR3 totals 16 residues. CDR1 WSHSY and CDR2 SAAADI come from the germline V gene. V shed 6 bases, J shed 3 bases, and the junction held 10 bases outside the gene matches.

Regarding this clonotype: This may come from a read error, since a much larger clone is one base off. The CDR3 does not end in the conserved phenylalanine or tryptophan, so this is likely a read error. CDR3 in DNA: TGCGCCAGCAGCTTGGGCGCGGGCCGCGGCTACACCCTC. It yields the protein CASSLGAGRGYTL. The rearrangement uses TRBV5-1 and TRBJ1-2; D not certain. Germline CDR1 and CDR2: SGHRS and YFSETQ. The CDR3 contains 13 residues. The V end lost 0 bases, the J end lost 8 bases, and 11 bases lay between the germline ends.

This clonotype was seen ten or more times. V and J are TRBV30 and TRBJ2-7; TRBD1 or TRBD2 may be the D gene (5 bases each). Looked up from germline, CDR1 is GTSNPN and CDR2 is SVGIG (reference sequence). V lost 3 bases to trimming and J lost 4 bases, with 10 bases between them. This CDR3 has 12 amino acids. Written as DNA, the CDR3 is TGTGCCTGGAGCTTGGGACCGTACGAGCAGTACTTC. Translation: CAWSLGPYEQYF.

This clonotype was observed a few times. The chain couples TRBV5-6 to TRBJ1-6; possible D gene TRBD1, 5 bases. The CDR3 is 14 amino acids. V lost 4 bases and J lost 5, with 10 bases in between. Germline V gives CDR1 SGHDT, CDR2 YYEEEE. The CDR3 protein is CASSPGPNNSPLHF. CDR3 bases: TGTGCCAGCAGCCCGGGGCCGAATAATTCACCCCTCCACTTT.

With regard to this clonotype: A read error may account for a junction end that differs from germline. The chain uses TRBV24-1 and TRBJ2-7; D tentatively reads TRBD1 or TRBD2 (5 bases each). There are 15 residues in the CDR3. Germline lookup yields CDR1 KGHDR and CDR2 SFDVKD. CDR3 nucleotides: TGTGCCACCAGTGACACCGGGGCAGGGTGGTTGGAGCGGTACTTC. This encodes CATSDTGAGWLERYF.

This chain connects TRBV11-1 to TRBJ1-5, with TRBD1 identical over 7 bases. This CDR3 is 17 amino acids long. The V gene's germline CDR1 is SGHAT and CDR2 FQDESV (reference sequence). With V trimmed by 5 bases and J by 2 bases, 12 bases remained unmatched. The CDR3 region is CASSRDRERGGNQPQHF. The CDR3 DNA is TGTGCCAGCAGCCGCGACAGGGAGCGTGGGGGCAATCAGCCCCAGCATTTT.

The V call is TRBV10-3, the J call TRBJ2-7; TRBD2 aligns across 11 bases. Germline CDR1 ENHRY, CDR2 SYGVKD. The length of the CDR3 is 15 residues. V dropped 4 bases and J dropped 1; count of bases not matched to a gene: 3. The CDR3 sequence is CAISARTSGSYEQYF. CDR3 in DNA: TGTGCCATCAGTGCCCGGACTAGCGGGTCCTACGAGCAGTACTTC.

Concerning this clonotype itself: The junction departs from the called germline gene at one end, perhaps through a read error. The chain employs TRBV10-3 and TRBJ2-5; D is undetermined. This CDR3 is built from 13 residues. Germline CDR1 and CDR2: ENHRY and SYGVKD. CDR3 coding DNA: TGTGCCATCCAATCGTTACACCAAGAGATCCAGTACTTC. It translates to CAIQSLHQEIQYF.

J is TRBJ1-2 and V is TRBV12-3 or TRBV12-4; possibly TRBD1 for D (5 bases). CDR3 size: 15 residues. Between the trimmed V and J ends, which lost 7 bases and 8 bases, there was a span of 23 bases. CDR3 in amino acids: CASTLFGGKGRGYTF. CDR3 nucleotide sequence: TGTGCCAGCACCCTTTTTGGGGGGAAGGGCCGGGGCTACACCTTC.

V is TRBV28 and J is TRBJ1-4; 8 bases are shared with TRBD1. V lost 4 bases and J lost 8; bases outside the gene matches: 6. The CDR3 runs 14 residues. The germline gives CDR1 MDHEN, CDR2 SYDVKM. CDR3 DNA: TGTGCCAGCAGTTCGGGACAGGATAGAGAAAAACTGTTTTTT. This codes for CASSSGQDREKLFF.

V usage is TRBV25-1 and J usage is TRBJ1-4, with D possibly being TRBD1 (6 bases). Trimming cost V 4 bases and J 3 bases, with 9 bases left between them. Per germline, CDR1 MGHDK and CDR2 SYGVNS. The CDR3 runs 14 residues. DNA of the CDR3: TGTGCCAGCAGTGTTCGGACAGCTAATGAAAAACTGTTTTTT. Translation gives CASSVRTANEKLFF. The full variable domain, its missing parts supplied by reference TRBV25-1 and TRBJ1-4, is EADIYQTPRYLVIGTGKKITLECSQTMGHDKMYWYQQDPGMELHLIHYSYGVNSTEKGDLSSESTVSRIRTEHFPLTLESARPSHTSQYLCASSVRTANEKLFFGSGTQLSVL.

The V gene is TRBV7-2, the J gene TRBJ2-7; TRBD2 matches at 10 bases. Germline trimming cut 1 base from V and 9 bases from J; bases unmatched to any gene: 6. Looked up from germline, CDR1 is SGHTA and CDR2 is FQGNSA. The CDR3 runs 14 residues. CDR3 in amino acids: CASSLEREGQGQYF. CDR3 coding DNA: TGTGCCAGCAGCTTAGAGCGGGAGGGCCAAGGGCAGTACTTC.

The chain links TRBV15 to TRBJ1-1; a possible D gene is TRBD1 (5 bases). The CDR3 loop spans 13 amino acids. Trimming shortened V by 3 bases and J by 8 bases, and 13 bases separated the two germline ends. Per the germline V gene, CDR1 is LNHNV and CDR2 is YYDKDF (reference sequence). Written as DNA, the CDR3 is TGTGCCACCAGCAGGGGGACGGGGTGGGAAGCTTTCTTT. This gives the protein CATSRGTGWEAFF.